This TCR beta chain is from a study of blood T cell repertoires in COVID-19 (dated by TCRdb to about 2020). Some background on the complete study: Samples covering the acute and convalescent phases of COVID-19 were provided by collaborators in the United States, Italy and Spain. The material from the prospective study consisted of cDNA or gDNA derived from T cells, B-cell-depleted T cells, or PBMCs. Nearly every sample came with metadata listing a de-identified subject ID, COVID-19 status, age in years and sex. A freely available public database, intended as a resource for researchers studying the immune response to SARS-CoV-2, is where the repertoires were released. The dataset comprised deeply sampled blood TCRbeta repertoires from subjects exposed to, actively infected with, or recovered from COVID-19. HLA class I and class II types, where available, came from metadata supplied by the sample provider rather than from assay-based typing. Samples were obtained from the ongoing ImmuneRACE study (first 160 participants) and from roughly 1,300 subjects provided by 6 global collaborators.

A note on this clone: No cognate antigen has been identified for it. Nothing much larger sits one base from this clone, and base qualities are not available.

Reading the germline V gene (reference sequence) gives CDR1 MNHNY and CDR2 SVGAGI. V is cut by 4 bases and J by 6 bases, and the space between the germline ends is 14 bases. The CDR3 covers 14 residues, taking in both the cysteine and the phenylalanine. This entry keeps only the CDR3 DNA: 42 bases, framed from base 1. In Seattle, one collaborating source enrolled patients while the infection was active and tracked those patients longitudinally over the course of disease. Whole blood was collected in K2EDTA tubes by collaborating institutions according to the institutions' own protocols. For TCRbeta analysis, collaborators shipped samples as frozen whole blood, isolated PBMCs, or DNA extracted from either of those sample types. Overall study outcomes, separate from this receptor: How much clinical and demographic metadata was included differed by source and by participant, and the metadata was provided uncurated.

TCRbeta CDR3 regions were amplified from genomic DNA by means of the immunoSEQ Assay, a bias-controlled multiplex PCR. Per the source publication's procedure: Nucleated cell counts per sample were estimated from amplification of reference gene primers within the assay. To quantify the absolute abundance of each unique TCRbeta CDR3 rearrangement, sequence reads were collapsed and filtered. For each sample, productive Simpson clonality was calculated as the square root of Simpson's diversity index over productive rearrangements. Held by TCRdb, this immuneACCESS table contains in-frame sequences only and omits some clones. Under half of the omission traces to an unresolved V gene where checked; the cause of the rest is unknown. The V and J calls and the clone size are those of that table, but D and trimming were determined from the DNA. The sample contains 81,000 or so clones, roughly 85% of them found a single time. Together, the top ten hold 8% to 10% of the sample.

This clonotype was obtained from a middle-aged man with COVID-19, enrolled during active disease. The sequencing input was peripheral blood. The chain is made from TRBV6-6 and TRBJ2-3, with TRBD2 perhaps the D gene, on 6 matching bases. The CDR3: CASSSSPEGDTQYF. The DNA is TGTGCCAGCAGTTCTTCCCCGGAGGGGGATACGCAGTATTTT.